This T cell receptor (beta chain) comes out of a study of PD-1 blockade in classical Hodgkin lymphoma. Study-wide results and caveats: By C4D1 there was a significant rise in CD4+ TCR diversity but not in CD8+ TCR diversity.

Using immunoSEQ multiplex PCR, the repertoire was profiled, and TCRdb retains in-frame clones only, with some absent. The repertoire holds roughly 46,000 clones, with about 75% as singletons. Comments on this clone: Its antigen is not known.

The time point: cycle 4 day 1 (C4D1), after six to seven weeks of nivolumab. All patients experienced relapse after autologous stem cell transplantation, and brentuximab vedotin exposure was variable. This sequence was found in a human donor with classical Hodgkin lymphoma. The sequences come from peripheral blood mononuclear cells (PBMCs), collected before the fourth cycle of nivolumab.

DNA for the CDR3: TGTGCCAGCAGTTTCAAGCTCGTCAACAGAGACGCAACTAATGAAAAACTGTTTTTT. Protein sequence: CASSFKLVNRDATNEKLFF. This sequence joins TRBV28 and TRBJ1-4; no clear D. Per the germline V gene, CDR1 is MDHEN and CDR2 is SYDVKM. Trimming left V 3 bases short and J 0 bases short, with 20 bases between. This CDR3 has 19 residues.